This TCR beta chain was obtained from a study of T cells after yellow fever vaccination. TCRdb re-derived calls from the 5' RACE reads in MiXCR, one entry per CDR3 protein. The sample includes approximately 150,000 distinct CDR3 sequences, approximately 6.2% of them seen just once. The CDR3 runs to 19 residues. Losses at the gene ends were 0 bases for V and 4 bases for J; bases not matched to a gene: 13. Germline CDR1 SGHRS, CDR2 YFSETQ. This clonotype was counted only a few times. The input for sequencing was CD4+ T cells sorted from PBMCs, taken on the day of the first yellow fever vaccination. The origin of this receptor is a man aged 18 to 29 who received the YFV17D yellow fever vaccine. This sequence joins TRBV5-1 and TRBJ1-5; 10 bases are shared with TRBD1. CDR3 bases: TGCGCCAGCAGCTTGGACCACGGGACAGGGGATCCGGGGAATCAGCCCCAGCATTTT. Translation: CASSLDHGTGDPGNQPQHF.